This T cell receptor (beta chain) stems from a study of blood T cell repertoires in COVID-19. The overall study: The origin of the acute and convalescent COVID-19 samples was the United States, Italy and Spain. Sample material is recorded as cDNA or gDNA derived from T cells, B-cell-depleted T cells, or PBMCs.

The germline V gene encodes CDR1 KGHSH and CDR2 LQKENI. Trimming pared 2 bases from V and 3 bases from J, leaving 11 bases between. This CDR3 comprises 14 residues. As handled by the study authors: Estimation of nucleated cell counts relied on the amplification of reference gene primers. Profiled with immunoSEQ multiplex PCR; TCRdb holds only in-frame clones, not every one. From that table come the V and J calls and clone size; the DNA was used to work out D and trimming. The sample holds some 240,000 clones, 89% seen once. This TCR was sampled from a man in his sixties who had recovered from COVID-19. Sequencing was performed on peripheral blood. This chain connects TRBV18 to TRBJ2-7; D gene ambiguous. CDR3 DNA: TGTGCCAGCTCACCATTCAACAATTTCTACGAGCAGTACTTC. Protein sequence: CASSPFNNFYEQYF.